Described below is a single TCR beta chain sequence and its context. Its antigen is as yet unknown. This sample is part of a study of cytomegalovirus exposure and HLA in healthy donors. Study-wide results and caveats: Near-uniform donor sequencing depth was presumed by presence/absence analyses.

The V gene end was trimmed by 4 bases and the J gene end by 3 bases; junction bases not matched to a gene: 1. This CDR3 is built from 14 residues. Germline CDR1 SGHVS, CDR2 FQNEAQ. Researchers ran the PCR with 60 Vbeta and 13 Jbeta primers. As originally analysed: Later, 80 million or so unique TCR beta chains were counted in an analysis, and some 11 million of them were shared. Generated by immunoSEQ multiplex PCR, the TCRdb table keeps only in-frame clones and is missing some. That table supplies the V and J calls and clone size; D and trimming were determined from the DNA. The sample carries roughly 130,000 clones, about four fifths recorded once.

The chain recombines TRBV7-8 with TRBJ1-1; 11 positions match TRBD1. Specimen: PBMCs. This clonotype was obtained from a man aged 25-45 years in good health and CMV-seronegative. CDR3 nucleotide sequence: TGTGCCAGCAGCTGGGGACAGGGGGACACTGAAGCTTTCTTT. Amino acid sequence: CASSWGQGDTEAFF. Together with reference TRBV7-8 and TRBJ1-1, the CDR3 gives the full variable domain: GAGVSQSPRYKVAKRGQDVALRCDPISGHVSLFWYQQALGQGPEFLTYFQNEAQLDKSGLPSDRFFAERPEGSVSTLKIQRTQQEDSAVYLCASSWGQGDTEAFFGQGTRLTVV.